This TCR beta chain appears in the sequencing data of a study of blood T cell repertoires in COVID-19. Across the study: Whether acute or convalescent, the COVID-19 samples came from the United States, Italy and Spain. Sources were T cells, B-cell-depleted T cells, or PBMCs; the material itself was cDNA or gDNA.

Assay: immunoSEQ multiplex PCR; the TCRdb copy retains only in-frame clones and omits some. The table has about 380,000 clones, roughly 90% seen once. Between the trimmed V and J ends, which lost 3 bases and 4 bases, there was a span of 9 bases. The CDR3 covers 13 residues. Per germline, CDR1 SGHAT and CDR2 FQNNGV. Material for sequencing was peripheral blood. The J gene is TRBJ1-1, the V gene TRBV11-2, with unresolved D. The origin of this receptor is a man aged 35 to 55 with acute or convalescent COVID-19. The CDR3 DNA reads TGTGCCAGCAGCTTCGGGGAAGTCACTGAAGCTTTCTTT. This codes for CASSFGEVTEAFF.